This TCR beta chain was documented in a study of cytomegalovirus exposure and HLA in healthy donors. Primers included in the PCR were 60 Vbeta and 13 Jbeta primers. Sequenced by immunoSEQ multiplex PCR; TCRdb stores in-frame clones only, minus some. There are about 130,000 clones in the sample; around 85% occur only once, and approximately 1.7% lies in the top ten. Per the germline V gene, CDR1 is SEHNR and CDR2 is FQNEAQ (reference sequence). The CDR3 sequence is 15 residues long. V shed 2 bases and J shed 4 bases, with 14 bases lying between them. This TCR derives from a boy under 18 in good health and CMV-seronegative. Input material: PBMCs. The rearrangement links TRBV7-9 to TRBJ1-2; the D gene is possibly TRBD1 (5 bases). As DNA, the CDR3 is TGTGCCAGCAGCTTATACTCCGGGGGGAGCTATGGCTACACCTTC. It yields the protein CASSLYSGGSYGYTF.